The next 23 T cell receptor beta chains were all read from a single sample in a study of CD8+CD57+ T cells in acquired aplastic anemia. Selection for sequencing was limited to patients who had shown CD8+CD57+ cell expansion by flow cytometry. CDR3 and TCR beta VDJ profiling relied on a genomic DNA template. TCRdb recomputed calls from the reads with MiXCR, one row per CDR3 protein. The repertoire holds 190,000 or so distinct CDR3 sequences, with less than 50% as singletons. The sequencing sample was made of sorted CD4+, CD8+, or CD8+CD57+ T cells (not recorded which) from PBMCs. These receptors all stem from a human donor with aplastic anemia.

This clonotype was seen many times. CDR3: CSVARTGGAETQYF. The CDR3 bases are TGCAGCGTTGCCCGGACAGGGGGCGCTGAGACCCAGTACTTC. The chain uses TRBV29-1 and TRBJ2-5, with TRBD1 matching over 11 bases. CDR1 and CDR2 (germline): SQVTM, ANQGSEA. V gave up 4 bases and J gave up 5 bases; unmatched junction bases: 6. The length of the CDR3 is 14 residues.

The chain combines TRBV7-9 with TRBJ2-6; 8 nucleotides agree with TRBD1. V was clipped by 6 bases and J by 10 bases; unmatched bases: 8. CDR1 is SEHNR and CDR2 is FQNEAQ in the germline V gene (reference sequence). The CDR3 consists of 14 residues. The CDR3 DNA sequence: TGTGCCAGCAGGACAGGGGTTGGGACTAACGTCCTGACTTTC. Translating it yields CASRTGVGTNVLTF.

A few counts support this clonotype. CDR3 loop: CASNPLGRGGTGELFF. The CDR3 DNA sequence: TGTGCCAGCAATCCTTTAGGCAGGGGTGGTACCGGGGAGCTGTTTTTT. The chain uses TRBV6-1 and TRBJ2-2; D perhaps matches TRBD1 (6 bases). Germline assignment: CDR1 MNHNS and CDR2 SASEGT. The V end lost 7 bases, the J end lost 5 bases, and 20 bases lay between the germline ends. The length of the CDR3 is 16 residues.

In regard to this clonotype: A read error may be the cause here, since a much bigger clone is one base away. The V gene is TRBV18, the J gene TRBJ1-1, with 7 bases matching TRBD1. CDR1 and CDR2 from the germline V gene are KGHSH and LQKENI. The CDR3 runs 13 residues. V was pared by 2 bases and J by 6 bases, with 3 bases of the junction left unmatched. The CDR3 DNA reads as TGTGCCAGCTCACCAGACAGGGACTCTGAAGCTTTCTTT. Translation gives CASSPDRDSEAFF.

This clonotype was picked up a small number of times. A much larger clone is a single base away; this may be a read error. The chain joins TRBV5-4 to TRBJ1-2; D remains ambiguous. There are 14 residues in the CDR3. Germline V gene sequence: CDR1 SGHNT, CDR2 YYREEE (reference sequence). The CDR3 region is CAGSLAGSNYGYTF. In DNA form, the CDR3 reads TGTGCCGGCAGCTTGGCCGGGAGTAACTATGGCTACACCTTC.

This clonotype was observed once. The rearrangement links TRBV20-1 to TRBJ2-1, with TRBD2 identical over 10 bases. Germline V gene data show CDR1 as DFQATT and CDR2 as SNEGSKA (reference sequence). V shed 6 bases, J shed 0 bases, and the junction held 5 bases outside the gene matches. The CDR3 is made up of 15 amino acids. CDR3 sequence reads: CSASAGGSSYNEQFF. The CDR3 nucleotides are TGCAGTGCCTCAGCGGGAGGGAGCTCCTACAATGAGCAGTTCTTC.

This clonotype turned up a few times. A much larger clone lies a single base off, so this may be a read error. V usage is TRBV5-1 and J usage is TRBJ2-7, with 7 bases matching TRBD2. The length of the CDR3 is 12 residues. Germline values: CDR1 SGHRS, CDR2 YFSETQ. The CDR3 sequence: CASKGLGYEQHF. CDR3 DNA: TGCGCCAGCAAAGGACTAGGCTACGAGCAGCACTTC.

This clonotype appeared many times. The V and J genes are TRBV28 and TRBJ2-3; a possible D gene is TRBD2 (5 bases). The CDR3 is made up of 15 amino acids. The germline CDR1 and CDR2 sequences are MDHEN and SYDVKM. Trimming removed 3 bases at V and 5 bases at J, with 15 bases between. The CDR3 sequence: CASSFEGLGGDTQYF. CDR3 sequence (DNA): TGTGCCAGCAGTTTTGAGGGCTTAGGAGGAGATACGCAGTATTTT.

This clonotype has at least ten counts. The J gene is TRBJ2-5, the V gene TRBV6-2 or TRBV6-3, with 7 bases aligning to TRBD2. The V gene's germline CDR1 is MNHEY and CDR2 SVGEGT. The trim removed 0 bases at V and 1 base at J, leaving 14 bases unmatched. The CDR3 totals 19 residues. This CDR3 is CASSYSNRAGGGGQETQYF. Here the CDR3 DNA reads TGTGCCAGCAGTTACTCGAATCGGGCAGGTGGCGGGGGCCAAGAGACCCAGTACTTC.

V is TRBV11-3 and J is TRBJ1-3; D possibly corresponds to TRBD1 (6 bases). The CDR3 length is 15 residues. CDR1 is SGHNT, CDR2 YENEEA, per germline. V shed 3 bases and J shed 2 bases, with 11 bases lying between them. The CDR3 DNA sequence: TGTGCCAGCAGCTTTAATGGGGGCCCTGGAAACACCATATATTTT. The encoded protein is CASSFNGGPGNTIYF.

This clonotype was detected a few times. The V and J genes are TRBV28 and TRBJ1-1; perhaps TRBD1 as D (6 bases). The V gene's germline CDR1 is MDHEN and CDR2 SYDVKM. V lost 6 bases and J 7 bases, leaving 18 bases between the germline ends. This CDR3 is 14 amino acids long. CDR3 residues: CASSPWGGAGEAFF. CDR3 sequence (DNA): TGTGCCAGCAGCCCATGGGGGGGCGCGGGTGAAGCTTTCTTT.

CDR3 in DNA: TGTGCCACCAGTGATTTCGGGACAGGGCGGTTCTTC. It yields the protein CATSDFGTGRFF. V usage is TRBV24-1 and J usage is TRBJ2-1; 9 bases match TRBD1. Germline values: CDR1 KGHDR, CDR2 SFDVKD. The CDR3 has 12 amino acids. V was clipped by 1 base and J by 15 bases; unmatched bases: 3.

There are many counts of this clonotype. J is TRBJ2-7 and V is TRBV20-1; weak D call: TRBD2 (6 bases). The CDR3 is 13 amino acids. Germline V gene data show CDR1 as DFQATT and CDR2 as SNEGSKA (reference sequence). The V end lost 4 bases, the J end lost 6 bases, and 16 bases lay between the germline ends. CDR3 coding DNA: TGCAGTGCTAAGCGTCCGGGAGCTAGCGAGCAGTACTTC. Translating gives CSAKRPGASEQYF.

The CDR3 region is CASSEASSGANVLTF. The CDR3 DNA reads as TGTGCCAGCAGTGAAGCTAGCTCTGGGGCCAACGTCCTGACTTTC. The genes are TRBV6-1 and TRBJ2-6, with D hard to call. Per the germline V gene, CDR1 is MNHNS and CDR2 is SASEGT. The CDR3 runs 15 residues. Trimming shortened V by 0 bases and J by 0 bases, and 3 bases separated the two germline ends.

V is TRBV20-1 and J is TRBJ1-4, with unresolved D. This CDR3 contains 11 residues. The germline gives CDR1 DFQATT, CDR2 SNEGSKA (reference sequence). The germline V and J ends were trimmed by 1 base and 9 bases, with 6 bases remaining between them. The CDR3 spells CSARVRQKLFF. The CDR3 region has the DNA TGCAGTGCTAGAGTTCGACAAAAACTGTTTTTT.

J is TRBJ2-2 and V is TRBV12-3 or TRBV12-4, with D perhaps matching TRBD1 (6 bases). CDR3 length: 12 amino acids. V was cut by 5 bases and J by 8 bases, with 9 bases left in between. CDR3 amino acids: CASSRGQGELFF. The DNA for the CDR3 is TGTGCCAGCAGTCGAGGACAGGGGGAGCTGTTTTTT.

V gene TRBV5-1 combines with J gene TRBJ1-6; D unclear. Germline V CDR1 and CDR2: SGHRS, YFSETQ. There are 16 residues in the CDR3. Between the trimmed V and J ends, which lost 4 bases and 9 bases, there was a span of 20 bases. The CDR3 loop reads CASSLEGELLGSPLHF. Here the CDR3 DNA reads TGCGCCAGCAGCCTCGAGGGAGAACTACTAGGTTCACCCCTCCACTTT. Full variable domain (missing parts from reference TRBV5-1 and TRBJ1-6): KAGVTQTPRYLIKTRGQQVTLSCSPISGHRSVSWYQQTPGQGLQFLFEYFSETQRNKGNFPGRFSGRQFSNSRSEMNVSTLELGDSALYLCASSLEGELLGSPLHFGNGTRLTVT.

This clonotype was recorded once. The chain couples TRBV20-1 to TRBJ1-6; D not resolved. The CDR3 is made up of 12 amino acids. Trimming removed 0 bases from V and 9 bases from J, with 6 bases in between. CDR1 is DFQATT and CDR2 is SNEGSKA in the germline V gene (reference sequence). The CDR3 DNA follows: TGCAGTGCTAGAGACGGCGGTTCACCCCTCCACTTT. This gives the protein CSARDGGSPLHF.

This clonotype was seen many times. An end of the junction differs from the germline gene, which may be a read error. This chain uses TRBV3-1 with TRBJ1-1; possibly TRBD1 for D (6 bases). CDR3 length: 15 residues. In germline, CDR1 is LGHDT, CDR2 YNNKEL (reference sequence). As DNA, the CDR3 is TGTGCCAGCAGACAAGACCCGTTGCAACAGGGCAAAGCTTTCTTT. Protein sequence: CASRQDPLQQGKAFF.

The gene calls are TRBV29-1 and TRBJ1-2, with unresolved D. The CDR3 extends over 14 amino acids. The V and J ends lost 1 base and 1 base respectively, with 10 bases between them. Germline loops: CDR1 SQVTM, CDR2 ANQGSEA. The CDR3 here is CSVEGAALNYGYTF. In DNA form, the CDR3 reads TGCAGCGTTGAAGGGGCCGCCCTTAACTATGGCTACACCTTC.

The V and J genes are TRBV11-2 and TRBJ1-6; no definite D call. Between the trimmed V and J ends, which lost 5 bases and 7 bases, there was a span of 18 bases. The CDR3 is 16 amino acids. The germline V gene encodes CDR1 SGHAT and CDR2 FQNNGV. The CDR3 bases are TGTGCCAGCAGCATCGTAGCCCAGGTTGAGAATTCACCCCTCCACTTT. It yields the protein CASSIVAQVENSPLHF.

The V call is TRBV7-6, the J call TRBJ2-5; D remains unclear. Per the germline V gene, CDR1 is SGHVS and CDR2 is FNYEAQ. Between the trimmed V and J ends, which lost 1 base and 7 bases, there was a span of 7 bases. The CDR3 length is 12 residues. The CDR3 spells CASSLDLATQYF. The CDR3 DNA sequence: TGTGCCAGCAGCTTAGATCTTGCGACCCAGTACTTC.

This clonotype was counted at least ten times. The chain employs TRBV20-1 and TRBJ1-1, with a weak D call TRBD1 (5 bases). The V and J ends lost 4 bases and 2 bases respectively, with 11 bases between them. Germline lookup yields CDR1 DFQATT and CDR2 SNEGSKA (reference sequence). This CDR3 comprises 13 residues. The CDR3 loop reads CSAIQDSNTEAFF. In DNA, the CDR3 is TGCAGTGCTATACAAGACAGCAACACTGAAGCTTTCTTT.